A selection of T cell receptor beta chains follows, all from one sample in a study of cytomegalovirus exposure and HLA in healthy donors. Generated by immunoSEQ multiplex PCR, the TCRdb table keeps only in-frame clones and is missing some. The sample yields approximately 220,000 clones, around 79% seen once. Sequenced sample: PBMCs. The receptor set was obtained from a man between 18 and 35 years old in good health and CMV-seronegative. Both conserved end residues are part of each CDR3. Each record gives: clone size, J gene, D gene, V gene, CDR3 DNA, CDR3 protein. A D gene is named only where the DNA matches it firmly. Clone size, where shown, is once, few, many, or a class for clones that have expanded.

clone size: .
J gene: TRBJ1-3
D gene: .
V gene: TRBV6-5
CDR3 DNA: TGTGCCAGCAGTTTACAGGGCCCATTCTCTGGAAACACCATATATTTT
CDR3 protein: CASSLQGPFSGNTIYF

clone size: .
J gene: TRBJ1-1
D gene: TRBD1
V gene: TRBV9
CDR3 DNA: TGTGCCAGCAGGGGGACAGTCAACACTGAAGCTTTCTTT
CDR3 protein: CASRGTVNTEAFF

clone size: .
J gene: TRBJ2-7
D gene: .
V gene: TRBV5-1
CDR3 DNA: TGCGCCAGCAGCTTGGGGCTAGTCAACGAGCAGTACTTC
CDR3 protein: CASSLGLVNEQYF

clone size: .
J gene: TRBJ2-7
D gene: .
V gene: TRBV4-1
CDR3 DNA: TGCGCCAGCAGCCAAGGGCAGGGCGGCTCCTACGAGCAGTACTTC
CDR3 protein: CASSQGQGGSYEQYF

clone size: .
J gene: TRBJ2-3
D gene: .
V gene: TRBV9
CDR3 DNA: TGTGCCAGCAGCGTAGGGAGGGTTGGGGGCACAGATACGCAGTATTTT
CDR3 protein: CASSVGRVGGTDTQYF

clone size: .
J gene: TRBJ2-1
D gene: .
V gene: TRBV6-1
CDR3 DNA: TGTGCCAGCAGTGAAGAGCGCAGCGCCCCTTACAATGAGCAGTTCTTC
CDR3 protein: CASSEERSAPYNEQFF

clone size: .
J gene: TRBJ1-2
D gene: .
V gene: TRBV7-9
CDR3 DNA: TGTTCCAGCAGCAAGACAGGCCACTATGGCTACACCTTC
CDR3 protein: CSSSKTGHYGYTF

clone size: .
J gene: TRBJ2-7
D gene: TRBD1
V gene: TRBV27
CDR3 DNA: TGTGCCAGCAGTTTAAGTGGGACAGGGCTGGGAGAGCAGTACTTC
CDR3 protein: CASSLSGTGLGEQYF

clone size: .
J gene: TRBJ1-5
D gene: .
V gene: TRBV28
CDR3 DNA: TGTGCCAGCAGTGGTCTTGCGGGCCCAAAGCATTTT
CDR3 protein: CASSGLAGPKHF

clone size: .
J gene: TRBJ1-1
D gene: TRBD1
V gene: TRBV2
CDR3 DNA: TGTGCCAGCCGAGGGGGCGTAAACACTGAAGCTTTCTTT
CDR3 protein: CASRGGVNTEAFF

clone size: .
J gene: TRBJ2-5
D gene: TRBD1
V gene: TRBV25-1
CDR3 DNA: TGTGCCAGCAGTGTCGACTCAGGGGGAGAGACCCAGTACTTC
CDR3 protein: CASSVDSGGETQYF

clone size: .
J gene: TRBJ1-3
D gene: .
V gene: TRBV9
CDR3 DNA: TGTGCCAGCAGCTCTCAGGGGATAGCTGGAAACACCATATATTTT
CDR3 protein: CASSSQGIAGNTIYF

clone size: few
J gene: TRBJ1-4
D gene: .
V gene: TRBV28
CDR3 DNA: TGTGCCAGCAGCCTCGCGTCCGAGGGAGGGCGTGAAAAACTGTTTTTT
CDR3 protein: CASSLASEGGREKLFF

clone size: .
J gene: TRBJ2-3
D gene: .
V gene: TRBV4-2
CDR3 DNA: TGTGCCAGCAGCCAAGAGGGGGCGGGTTCAGATACGCAGTATTTT
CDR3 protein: CASSQEGAGSDTQYF

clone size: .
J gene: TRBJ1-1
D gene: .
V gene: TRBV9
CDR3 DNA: TGTGCCAGCAGCGTAGGACTGGACACTGAAGCTTTCTTT
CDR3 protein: CASSVGLDTEAFF